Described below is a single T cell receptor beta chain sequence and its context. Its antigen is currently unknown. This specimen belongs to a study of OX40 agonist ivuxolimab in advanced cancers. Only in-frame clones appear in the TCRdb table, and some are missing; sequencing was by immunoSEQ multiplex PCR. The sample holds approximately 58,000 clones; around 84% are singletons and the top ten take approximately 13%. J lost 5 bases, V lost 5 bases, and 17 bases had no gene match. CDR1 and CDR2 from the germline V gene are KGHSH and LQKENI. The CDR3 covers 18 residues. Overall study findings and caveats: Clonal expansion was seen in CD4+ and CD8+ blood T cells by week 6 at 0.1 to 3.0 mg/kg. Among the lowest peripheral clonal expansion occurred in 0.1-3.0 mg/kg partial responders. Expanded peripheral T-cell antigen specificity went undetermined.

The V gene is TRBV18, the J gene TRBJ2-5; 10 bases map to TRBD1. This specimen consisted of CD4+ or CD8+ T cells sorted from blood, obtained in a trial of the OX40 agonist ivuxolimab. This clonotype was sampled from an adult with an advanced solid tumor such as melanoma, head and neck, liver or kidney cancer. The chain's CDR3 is CASSTKSYQTGGNETQYF. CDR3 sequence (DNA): TGTGCCAGCTCAACCAAGAGCTATCAGACAGGGGGCAATGAGACCCAGTACTTC. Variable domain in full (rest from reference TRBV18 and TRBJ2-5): NAGVMQNPRHLVRRRGQEARLRCSPMKGHSHVYWYRQLPEEGLKFMVYLQKENIIDESGMPKERFSAEFPKEGPSILRIQQVVRGDSAAYFCASSTKSYQTGGNETQYFGPGTRLLVL.